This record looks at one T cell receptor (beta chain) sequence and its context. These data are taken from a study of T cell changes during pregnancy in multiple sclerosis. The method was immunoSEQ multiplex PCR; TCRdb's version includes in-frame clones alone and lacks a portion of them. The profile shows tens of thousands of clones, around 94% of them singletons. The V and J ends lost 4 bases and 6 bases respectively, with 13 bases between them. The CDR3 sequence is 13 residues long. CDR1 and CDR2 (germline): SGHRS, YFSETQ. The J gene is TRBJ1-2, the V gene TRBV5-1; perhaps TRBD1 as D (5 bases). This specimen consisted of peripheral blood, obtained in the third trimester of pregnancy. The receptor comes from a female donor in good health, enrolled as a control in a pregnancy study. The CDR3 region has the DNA TGCGCCAGCAGCCACCCCGGGGGGAATGGCTACACCTTC. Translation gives CASSHPGGNGYTF.